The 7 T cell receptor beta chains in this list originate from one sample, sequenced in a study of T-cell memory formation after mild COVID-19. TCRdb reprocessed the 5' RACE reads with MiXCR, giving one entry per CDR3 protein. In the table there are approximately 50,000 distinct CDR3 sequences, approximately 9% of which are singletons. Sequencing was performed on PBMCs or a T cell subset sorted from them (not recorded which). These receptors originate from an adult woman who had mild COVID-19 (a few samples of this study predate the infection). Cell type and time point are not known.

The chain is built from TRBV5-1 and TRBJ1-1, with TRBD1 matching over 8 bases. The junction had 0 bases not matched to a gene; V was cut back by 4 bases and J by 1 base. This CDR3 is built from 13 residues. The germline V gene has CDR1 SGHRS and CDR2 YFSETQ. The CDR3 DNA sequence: TGCGCCAGCAGCGGACAGGGGAACACTGAAGCTTTCTTT. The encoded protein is CASSGQGNTEAFF. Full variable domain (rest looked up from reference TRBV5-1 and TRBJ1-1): KAGVTQTPRYLIKTRGQQVTLSCSPISGHRSVSWYQQTPGQGLQFLFEYFSETQRNKGNFPGRFSGRQFSNSRSEMNVSTLELGDSALYLCASSGQGNTEAFFGQGTRLTVV.

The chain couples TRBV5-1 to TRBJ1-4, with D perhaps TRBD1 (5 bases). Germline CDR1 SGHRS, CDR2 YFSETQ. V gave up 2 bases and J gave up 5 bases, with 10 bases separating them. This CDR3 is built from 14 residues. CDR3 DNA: TGCGCCAGCAGCTTTCAGGGACTAAATGAAAAACTGTTTTTT. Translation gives CASSFQGLNEKLFF.

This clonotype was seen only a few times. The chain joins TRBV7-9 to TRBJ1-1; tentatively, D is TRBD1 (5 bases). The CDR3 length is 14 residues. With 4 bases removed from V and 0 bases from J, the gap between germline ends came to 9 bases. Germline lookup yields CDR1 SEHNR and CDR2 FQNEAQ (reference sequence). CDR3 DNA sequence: TGTGCCAGCAGCTCCCTGGGGGTGAACACTGAAGCTTTCTTT. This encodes CASSSLGVNTEAFF.

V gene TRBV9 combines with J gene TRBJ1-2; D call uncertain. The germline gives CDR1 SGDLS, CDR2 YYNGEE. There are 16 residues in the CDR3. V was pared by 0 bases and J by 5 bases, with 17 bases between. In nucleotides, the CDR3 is TGTGCCAGCAGCGTAGCTTCTAGGGCACAATGGTATGGCTACACCTTC. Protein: CASSVASRAQWYGYTF.

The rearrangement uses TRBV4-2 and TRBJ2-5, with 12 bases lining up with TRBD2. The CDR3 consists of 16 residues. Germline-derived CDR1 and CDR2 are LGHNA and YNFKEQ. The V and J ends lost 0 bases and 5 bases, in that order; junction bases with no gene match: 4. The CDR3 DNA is TGTGCCAGCAGCCAAGAGGGGACTAGCGGGTCTGAGACCCAGTACTTC. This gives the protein CASSQEGTSGSETQYF.

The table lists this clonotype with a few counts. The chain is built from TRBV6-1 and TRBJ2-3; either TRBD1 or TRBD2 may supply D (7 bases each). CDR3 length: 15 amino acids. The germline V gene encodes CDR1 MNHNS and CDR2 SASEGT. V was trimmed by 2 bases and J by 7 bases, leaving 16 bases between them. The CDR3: CASSEQGGSLYTQYF. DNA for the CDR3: TGTGCCAGCAGTGAACAGGGGGGGTCATTATATACGCAGTATTTT.

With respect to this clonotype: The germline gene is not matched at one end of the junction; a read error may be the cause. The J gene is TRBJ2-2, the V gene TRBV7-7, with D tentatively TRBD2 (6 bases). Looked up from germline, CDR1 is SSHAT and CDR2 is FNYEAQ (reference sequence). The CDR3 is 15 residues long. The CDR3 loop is CASSLAASVPGELFF. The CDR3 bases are TGTGCTAGCAGCTTAGCGGCGTCGGTCCCCGGGGAGCTGTTTTTT.